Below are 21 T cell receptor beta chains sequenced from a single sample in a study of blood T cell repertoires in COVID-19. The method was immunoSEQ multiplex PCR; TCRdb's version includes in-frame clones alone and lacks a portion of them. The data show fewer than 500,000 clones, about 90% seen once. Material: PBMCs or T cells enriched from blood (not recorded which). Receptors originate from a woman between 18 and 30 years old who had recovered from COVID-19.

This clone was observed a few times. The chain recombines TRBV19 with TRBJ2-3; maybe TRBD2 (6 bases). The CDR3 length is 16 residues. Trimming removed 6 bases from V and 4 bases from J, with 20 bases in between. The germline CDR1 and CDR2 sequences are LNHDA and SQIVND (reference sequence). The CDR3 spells CASREDASGGADTQYF. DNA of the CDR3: TGTGCCAGTAGGGAAGACGCCTCGGGCGGGGCAGATACGCAGTATTTT.

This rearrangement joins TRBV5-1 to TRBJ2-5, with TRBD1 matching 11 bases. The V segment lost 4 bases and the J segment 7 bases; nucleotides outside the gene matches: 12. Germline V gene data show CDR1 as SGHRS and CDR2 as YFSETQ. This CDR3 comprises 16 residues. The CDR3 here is CASSRTGTGGGGTQYF. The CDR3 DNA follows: TGCGCCAGCAGCCGGACCGGGACAGGGGGTGGAGGGACCCAGTACTTC.

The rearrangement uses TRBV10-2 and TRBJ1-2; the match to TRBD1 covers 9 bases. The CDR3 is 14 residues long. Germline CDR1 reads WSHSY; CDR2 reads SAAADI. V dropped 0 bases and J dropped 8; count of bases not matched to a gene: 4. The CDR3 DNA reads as TGCGCCAGCAGTGAGTCTGGGACAGGGAGAGGCTACACCTTC. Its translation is CASSESGTGRGYTF.

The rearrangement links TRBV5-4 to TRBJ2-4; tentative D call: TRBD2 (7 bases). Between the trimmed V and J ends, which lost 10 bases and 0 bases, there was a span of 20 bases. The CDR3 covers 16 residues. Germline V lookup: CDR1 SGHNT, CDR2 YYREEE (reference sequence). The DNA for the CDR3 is TGTGCCTTCCGGGGGGCCACAGAGGAAGCCAAAAACATTCAGTACTTC. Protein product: CAFRGATEEAKNIQYF.

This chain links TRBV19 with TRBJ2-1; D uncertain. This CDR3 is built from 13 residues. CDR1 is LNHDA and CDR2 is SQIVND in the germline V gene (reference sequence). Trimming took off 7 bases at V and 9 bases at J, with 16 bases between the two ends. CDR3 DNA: TGTGCCAGTACCCCGTCAGGCGTTGGTGAGCAGTTCTTC. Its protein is CASTPSGVGEQFF.

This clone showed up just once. The CDR3 sequence is CASSQEEVVYEQYF. The CDR3 DNA follows: TGCGCCAGCAGCCAAGAGGAGGTCGTCTACGAGCAGTACTTC. The genes are TRBV4-1 and TRBJ2-7, with D perhaps matching TRBD2 (5 bases). V lost 0 bases and J lost 3, with 9 bases in between. The CDR3 spans 14 residues. Germline V gene lookup returns CDR1 MGHRA and CDR2 YSYEKL.

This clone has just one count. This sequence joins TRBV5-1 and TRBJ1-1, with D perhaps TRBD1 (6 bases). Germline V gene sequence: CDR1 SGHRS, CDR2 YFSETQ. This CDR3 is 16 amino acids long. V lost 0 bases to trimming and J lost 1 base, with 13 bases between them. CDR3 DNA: TGCGCCAGCAGCTTGGCGGCCAGGGGCGAGAACACTGAAGCTTTCTTT. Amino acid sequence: CASSLAARGENTEAFF.

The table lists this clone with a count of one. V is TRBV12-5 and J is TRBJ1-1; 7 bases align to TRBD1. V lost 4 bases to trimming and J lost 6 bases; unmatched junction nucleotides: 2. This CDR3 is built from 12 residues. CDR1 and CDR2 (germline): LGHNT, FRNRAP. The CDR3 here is CASGSDRSEAFF. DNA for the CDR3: TGTGCTAGTGGTTCGGACAGGTCTGAAGCTTTCTTT.

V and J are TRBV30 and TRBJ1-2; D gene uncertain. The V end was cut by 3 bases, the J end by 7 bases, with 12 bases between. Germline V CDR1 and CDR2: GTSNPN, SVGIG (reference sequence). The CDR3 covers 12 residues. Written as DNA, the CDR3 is TGTGCCTGGAGCCCTAAAGGGAGTGGCTACACCTTC. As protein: CAWSPKGSGYTF.

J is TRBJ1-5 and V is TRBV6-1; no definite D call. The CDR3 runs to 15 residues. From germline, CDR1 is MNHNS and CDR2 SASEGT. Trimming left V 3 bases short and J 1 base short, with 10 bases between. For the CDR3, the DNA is TGTGCCAGCAGTGAGTCGGGGATGAGCAATCAGCCCCAGCATTTT. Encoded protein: CASSESGMSNQPQHF.

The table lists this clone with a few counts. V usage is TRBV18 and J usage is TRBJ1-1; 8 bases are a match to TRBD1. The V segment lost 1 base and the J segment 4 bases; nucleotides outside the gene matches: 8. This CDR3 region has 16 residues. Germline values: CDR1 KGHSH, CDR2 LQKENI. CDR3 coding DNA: TGTGCCAGCTCACCACTGCAGGGGGCGGATGGCACTGAAGCTTTCTTT. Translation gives CASSPLQGADGTEAFF.

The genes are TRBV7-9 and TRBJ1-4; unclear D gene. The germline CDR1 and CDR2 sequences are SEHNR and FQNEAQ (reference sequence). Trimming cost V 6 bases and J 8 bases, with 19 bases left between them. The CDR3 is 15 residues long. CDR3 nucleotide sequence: TGTGCCAGCAGTTGGGCGGGGTCAAAAGGGGAAAAACTGTTTTTT. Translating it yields CASSWAGSKGEKLFF.

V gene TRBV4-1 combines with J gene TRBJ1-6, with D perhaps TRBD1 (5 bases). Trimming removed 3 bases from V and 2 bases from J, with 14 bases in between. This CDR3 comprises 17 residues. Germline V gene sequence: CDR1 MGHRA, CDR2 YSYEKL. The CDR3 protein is CASSHPTVDPYNSPLHF. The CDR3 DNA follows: TGCGCCAGCAGCCACCCGACAGTGGACCCCTATAATTCACCCCTCCACTTT.

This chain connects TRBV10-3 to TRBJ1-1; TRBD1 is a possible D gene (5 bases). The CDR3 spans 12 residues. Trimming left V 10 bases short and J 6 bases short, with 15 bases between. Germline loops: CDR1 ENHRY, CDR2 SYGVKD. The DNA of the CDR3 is TGTGCCACTGGTTGGCAGGGCTCTGAAGCTTTCTTT. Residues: CATGWQGSEAFF.

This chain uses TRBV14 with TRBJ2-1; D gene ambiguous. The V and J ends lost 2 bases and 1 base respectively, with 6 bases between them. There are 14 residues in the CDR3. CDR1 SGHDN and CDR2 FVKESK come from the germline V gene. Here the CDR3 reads CASSQTRSYNEQFF. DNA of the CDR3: TGTGCCAGCAGCCAAACACGTTCCTACAATGAGCAGTTCTTC.

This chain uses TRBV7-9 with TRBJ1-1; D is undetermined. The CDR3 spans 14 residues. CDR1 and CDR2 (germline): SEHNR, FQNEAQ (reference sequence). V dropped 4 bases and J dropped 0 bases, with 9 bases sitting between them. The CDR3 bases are TGTGCCAGCAGCTCCTCAGTCGTGAACACTGAAGCTTTCTTT. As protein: CASSSSVVNTEAFF.

The CDR3 DNA reads as TGTGCCAGCAGTTACGAGGCAGGGTCTTTATATGGCTACACCTTC. This encodes CASSYEAGSLYGYTF. The rearrangement links TRBV6-5 to TRBJ1-2; a possible D gene is TRBD1 (5 bases). CDR3 length: 15 residues. Germline V gene sequence: CDR1 MNHEY, CDR2 SVGAGI. Trimming left V 2 bases short and J 5 bases short, with 15 bases between.

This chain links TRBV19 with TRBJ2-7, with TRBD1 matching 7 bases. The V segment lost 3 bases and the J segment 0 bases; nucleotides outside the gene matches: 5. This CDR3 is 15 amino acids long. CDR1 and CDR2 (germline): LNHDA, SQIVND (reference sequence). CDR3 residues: CASSMQGVSSYEQYF. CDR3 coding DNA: TGTGCCAGTAGTATGCAGGGGGTATCCTCCTACGAGCAGTACTTC.

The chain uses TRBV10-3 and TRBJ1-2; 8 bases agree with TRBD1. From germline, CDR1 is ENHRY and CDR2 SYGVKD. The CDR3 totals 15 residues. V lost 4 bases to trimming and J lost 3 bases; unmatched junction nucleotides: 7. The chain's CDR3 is CAISVDRAVDYGYTF. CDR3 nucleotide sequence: TGTGCCATCAGTGTGGACAGGGCCGTAGACTATGGCTACACCTTC.

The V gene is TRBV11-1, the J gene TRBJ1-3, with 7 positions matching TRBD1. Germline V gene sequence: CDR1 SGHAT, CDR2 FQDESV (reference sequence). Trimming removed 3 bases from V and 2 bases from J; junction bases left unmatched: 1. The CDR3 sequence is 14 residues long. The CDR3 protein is CASSFDRAGNTIYF. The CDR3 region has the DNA TGTGCCAGCAGCTTCGACAGGGCTGGAAACACCATATATTTT.

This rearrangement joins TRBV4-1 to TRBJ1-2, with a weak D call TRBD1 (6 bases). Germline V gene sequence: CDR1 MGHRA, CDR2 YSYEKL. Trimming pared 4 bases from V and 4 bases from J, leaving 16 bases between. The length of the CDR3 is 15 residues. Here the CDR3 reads CASSPLRGGGYGYTF. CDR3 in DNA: TGCGCCAGCAGCCCTCTAAGGGGGGGCGGCTATGGCTACACCTTC.